The source of this TCR beta chain is a study of regulatory T cells in long-lasting Graves disease. Stated time point: newly diagnosed GD, antithyroid drugs for less than 3 months. The TCR library was prepared using RNA isolated from PBMCs. As to this clonotype: Its target is unknown. A junction end diverges from the germline sequence, so it may reflect a read error.

The CDR3 runs to 15 residues. Germline V gene sequence: CDR1 SGHRS, CDR2 YFSETQ. The TCR beta library used iRepertoire HTBI primers with Arm-PCR amplification of CDR3. Per the authors' pipeline: The identification of 62 TRBV and 11 to 15 TRBJ segments was made across samples. One entry per CDR3 protein results from TCRdb running MiXCR on the multiplex PCR reads. TCRdb, not the original authors, processed these V and J calls. The sample lists hundreds of thousands of distinct CDR3 sequences; about a sixth were seen once. Overall study results and limits: Preferential use of TRBV28, TRBJ1-2 and TRBJ2-5 was seen in persistent disease.

This sample also belongs to another study, concerning T cells in Graves' hyperthyroidism and ophthalmopathy.

Sequencing was performed on peripheral blood mononuclear cells (PBMCs), taken at new diagnosis, from a patient treated with antithyroid drugs. This receptor was obtained from a man in his forties or fifties with Graves disease. This chain joins TRBV5-1 and TRBJ2-2, with D perhaps matching TRBD2 (5 bases). CDR3 nucleotide sequence: TGCGCCAGCAGCTTGTCTACCCAGAACACCGGGGAGCTGTTCTTT. This translates into CASSLSTQNTGELFF.